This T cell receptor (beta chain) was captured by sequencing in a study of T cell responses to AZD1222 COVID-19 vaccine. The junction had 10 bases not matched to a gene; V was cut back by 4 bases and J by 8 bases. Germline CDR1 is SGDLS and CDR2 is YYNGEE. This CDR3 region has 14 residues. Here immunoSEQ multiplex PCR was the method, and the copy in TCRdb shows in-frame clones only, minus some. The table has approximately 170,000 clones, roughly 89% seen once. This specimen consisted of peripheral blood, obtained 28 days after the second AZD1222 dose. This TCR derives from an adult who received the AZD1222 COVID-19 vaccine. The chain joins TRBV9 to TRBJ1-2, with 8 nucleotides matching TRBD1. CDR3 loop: CASSPQTGAGGYTF. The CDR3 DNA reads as TGTGCCAGCAGCCCCCAGACAGGGGCAGGCGGCTACACCTTC.